This T cell receptor beta chain came from a study of CD8 T cells in ankylosing spondylitis. Regarding the study as a whole: Disease-associated clonotypes exhibited CD8+ identity and were relatively infrequent in peripheral blood. As reported, disease-linked clones showed significant enrichment in matched ankylosing spondylitis synovial fluid. Ankylosing spondylitis blood appeared to be characterized by a TCR beta motif of 8 or 9 highly homologous variants.

Quantitative 5'-RACE was performed with molecular barcodes, and it yielded the TCR beta libraries. TCRdb independently ran MiXCR on the 5' RACE reads; one entry per CDR3 protein. The table shows 300,000 to 400,000 distinct CDR3 sequences, with 20% to 25% occurring only once. Germline V gene lookup returns CDR1 SGHDT and CDR2 YYEEEE. Deletions cut 1 base from V and 7 bases from J, with 14 bases between. This CDR3 contains 15 residues. For this clonotype: Its cognate antigen is unknown.

The sequence was collected from a male donor with ankylosing spondylitis or in good health (not recorded which). The sample taken for sequencing was blood, either unsorted or a sorted T cell fraction (not recorded which). The V call is TRBV5-6, the J call TRBJ2-2, with D possibly TRBD2 on 5 matching bases. The CDR3 region is CASSLFRGPHGELFF. The CDR3 region has the DNA TGTGCCAGCAGCTTGTTCCGAGGGCCCCACGGGGAGCTGTTTTTT.